This TCR beta chain came from a study of shared clonotypes between healthy human individuals. In the original processing: There were no quality scores in the junction-only immunoSEQ sequences, so filtering differed. TCRdb keeps only in-frame clones here, not all; method: immunoSEQ multiplex PCR. For V, J and clone size, that table is used; D and trimming come from the DNA. The sample contains roughly 1,100,000 clones, under 80% of which appear only once. The CDR3 length is 14 residues. V gave up 6 bases and J gave up 7 bases; unmatched junction bases: 8. Looked up from germline, CDR1 is MDHEN and CDR2 is SYDVKM. In regard to this clone: Its specificity is unknown.

Recent vaccinations or acute infections were absent in the healthy HIV-negative adult donors. Division of CD4+ cells produced a CD45RA+ naive subset and a CD45RA-negative memory subset. Study results and limitations: Naive subsets typically showed greater estimated richness than memory subsets.

This sequence originates from a man between 18 and 35 years old in good health. The sequencing input was memory CD4+ T cells sorted from blood. Subset meaning: CD45RA-negative fraction. This rearrangement joins TRBV28 to TRBJ1-2; 10 bases map to TRBD1. The CDR3: CASRLTGGAGGYTF. The CDR3 DNA is TGTGCCAGCAGGCTGACAGGGGGCGCGGGTGGCTACACCTTC.